The 3 T cell receptor beta chains presented below share a single source sample, sequenced in a study of T cell responses to AZD1222 COVID-19 vaccine. Some clones are missing from TCRdb's copy, which holds only in-frame ones; the method was immunoSEQ multiplex PCR. This sample has roughly 100,000 clones, with over 75% found just once. Here the sequenced sample was peripheral blood, taken on day 0 of AZD1222 vaccination. The source of these receptors is an adult in good health.

There are a few counts of this clone. The chain has TRBV6-5 and TRBJ2-1; no definite D call. Between the trimmed V and J ends, which lost 4 bases and 4 bases, there was a span of 8 bases. Looked up from germline, CDR1 is MNHEY and CDR2 is SVGAGI. The CDR3 totals 13 residues. CDR3 sequence: CASSSDSYNEQFF. DNA for the CDR3: TGTGCCAGCAGTTCCGACTCTTACAATGAGCAGTTCTTC.

The chain uses TRBV7-2 and TRBJ2-7; a weak D match, TRBD2 (6 bases). Germline V lookup: CDR1 SGHTA, CDR2 FQGNSA. The CDR3 is 13 residues long. V was pared by 5 bases and J by 7 bases, with 15 bases between. CDR3 in DNA: TGTGCCAGCAGCACCATCGGGCGGGGAGAGCAGTACTTC. Protein: CASSTIGRGEQYF.

CDR3 bases: TGTGCCAGCAGCTTGGCCCGCTACGAGCAGTACTTC. Its protein is CASSLARYEQYF. This chain connects TRBV5-6 to TRBJ2-7; no firm D call. The CDR3 length is 12 residues. Trimming shortened V by 0 bases and J by 3 bases, and 4 bases separated the two germline ends. The germline CDR1 and CDR2 sequences are SGHDT and YYEEEE.